These T cell receptor beta chains were read from a single sample in a study of naive and memory T cell subsets. TCRdb independently ran MiXCR on the UMI-ligation and nested PCR reads; one entry per CDR3 protein. The repertoire includes 100,000 or so distinct CDR3 sequences, 7% to 8% of them detected once, and 1.5% to 2% sits in the top ten. The sample consisted of central memory CD4+ T cells from blood. Receptors were obtained from a human donor in good health. Both conserved end residues are part of each CDR3. The order of the fields is J gene, V gene, CDR3 length, CDR3 protein.

j_call: TRBJ1-4
v_call: TRBV20-1
cdr3_length: 15
cdr3_aa: CSAPPVRQGNEKLFF

j_call: TRBJ2-1
v_call: TRBV6-6
cdr3_length: 14
cdr3_aa: CASRRVDYFGGQFF

j_call: TRBJ2-1
v_call: TRBV6-5
cdr3_length: 15
cdr3_aa: CASSPDLSSYNEQFF

j_call: TRBJ2-2
v_call: TRBV7-9
cdr3_length: 15
cdr3_aa: CASSTHRGYAGELFF

j_call: TRBJ2-1
v_call: TRBV7-2
cdr3_length: 16
cdr3_aa: CASSLTVSSGSDEQFF

j_call: TRBJ2-1
v_call: TRBV12-3/TRBV12-4
cdr3_length: 16
cdr3_aa: CASRGHLAGSYNEQFF

j_call: TRBJ1-6
v_call: TRBV7-3
cdr3_length: 13
cdr3_aa: CASSLSPNSPLHF

j_call: TRBJ2-1
v_call: TRBV15
cdr3_length: 17
cdr3_aa: CATAGLPSSLGGNEQFF

j_call: TRBJ1-2
v_call: TRBV12-3/TRBV12-4
cdr3_length: 16
cdr3_aa: CASSAPGTGILDGYTF

j_call: TRBJ1-5
v_call: TRBV20-1
cdr3_length: 13
cdr3_aa: CSASATGNQPQHF

j_call: TRBJ2-3
v_call: TRBV3-1
cdr3_length: 13
cdr3_aa: CASSQESADTQYF

j_call: TRBJ2-7
v_call: TRBV19
cdr3_length: 14
cdr3_aa: CASSIGTGAYEQYF

j_call: TRBJ2-7
v_call: TRBV30
cdr3_length: 13
cdr3_aa: CAWSVYWSYEQYF

j_call: TRBJ1-4
v_call: TRBV20-1
cdr3_length: 15
cdr3_aa: CSAREGGPSNEKLFF

j_call: TRBJ1-1
v_call: TRBV12-3/TRBV12-4
cdr3_length: 16
cdr3_aa: CASSPTGTALNTEAFF

j_call: TRBJ2-1
v_call: TRBV20-1
cdr3_length: 17
cdr3_aa: CSATGLAGAQMNNEQFF

j_call: TRBJ2-3
v_call: TRBV27
cdr3_length: 14
cdr3_aa: CASGGGLALDTQYF

j_call: TRBJ1-2
v_call: TRBV7-2
cdr3_length: 14
cdr3_aa: CASSPDRGVYGYTF

j_call: TRBJ2-2
v_call: TRBV6-2/TRBV6-3
cdr3_length: 16
cdr3_aa: CASNRGSVILTGELFF

j_call: TRBJ1-1
v_call: TRBV30
cdr3_length: 12
cdr3_aa: CAWSVSKSEAFF

j_call: TRBJ2-1
v_call: TRBV20-1
cdr3_length: 13
cdr3_aa: CSAGAQTNYEQFF

j_call: TRBJ1-2
v_call: TRBV20-1
cdr3_length: 13
cdr3_aa: CSAERRLGYGYTF

j_call: TRBJ1-3
v_call: TRBV7-6
cdr3_length: 17
cdr3_aa: CASSLGVRASSGNTIYF

j_call: TRBJ2-3
v_call: TRBV20-1
cdr3_length: 12
cdr3_aa: CSAHRRGATQYF

j_call: TRBJ2-4
v_call: TRBV4-2
cdr3_length: 14
cdr3_aa: CASSTGQGGNIQYF

j_call: TRBJ2-3
v_call: TRBV29-1
cdr3_length: 15
cdr3_aa: CSVEASAGNTDTQYF

j_call: TRBJ1-1
v_call: TRBV20-1
cdr3_length: 14
cdr3_aa: CSARGQVLGTEAFF

j_call: TRBJ2-4
v_call: TRBV5-6
cdr3_length: 13
cdr3_aa: CASSNAGGNIQYF